Below, one T cell receptor beta chain is given with its context. As yet, its antigen is unknown. The CDR3 runs 15 residues. V was pared by 1 base and J by 6 bases, with 15 bases between. Germline CDR1 is LGHDT and CDR2 is YNNKEL (reference sequence). This sample was included in a study of T cell responses to AZD1222 COVID-19 vaccine. Findings of the study overall: The span of vaccine-associated CD4 TCRs extended across spike, with dominance at 160-218 and 743-854. The study found Spike-specific TCR breadth and depth rose after two AZD1222 doses.

Only in-frame clones appear in the TCRdb table, and some are missing; sequencing was by immunoSEQ multiplex PCR. This sample has 20,000 or so clones; about four fifths occur once, and the top ten carry roughly a fifth. Recipients boosted at about 4 weeks or about 12 weeks are pooled. This specimen was peripheral blood, taken 28 days after the second AZD1222 dose. The origin of this receptor is an adult who received the AZD1222 COVID-19 vaccine. The rearrangement joins TRBV3-1 (or the pseudogene TRBV3-2) to TRBJ1-2; D uncertain. The CDR3 spells CASSQAWGAPDGYTF. DNA of the CDR3: TGTGCCAGCAGCCAAGCGTGGGGTGCACCCGATGGCTACACCTTC.